This note documents a single T cell receptor (beta chain) sequence. No antigen is known for it. Germline CDR1 and CDR2: SGHTA and FQGTGA. This CDR3 has 14 amino acids. V lost 3 bases and J lost 4; bases outside the gene matches: 4. The data were taken from a study of OX40 agonist ivuxolimab in advanced cancers. Study-level background: An anti-OX40 (CD134) antibody with agonistic activity, ivuxolimab, was administered to patients. Study results and limitations: Relative to CD4+, CD8+ T cells held more expanded clones on average.

TCRdb's table, derived via immunoSEQ multiplex PCR, lists solely in-frame clones and lacks some. In the table there are about 69,000 clones, about nine tenths of which are singletons. This chain links TRBV7-3 with TRBJ2-5; 8 bases map to TRBD1. The source of this sequence is an adult with an advanced solid tumor such as melanoma, head and neck, liver or kidney cancer. The starting material was CD4+ or CD8+ T cells sorted from blood, obtained in a trial of the OX40 agonist ivuxolimab. The CDR3 sequence is CASSFRGPLETQYF. The CDR3 region has the DNA TGTGCCAGCAGCTTCAGGGGGCCCCTAGAGACCCAGTACTTC.